The entry that follows covers one TCR beta chain sequence. Its antigen is not known. This record comes from a study of post-analysis software for immune sequencing data. Whole-study results and caveats: When patients were compared with controls, 4 or 5 TRBV segments were more frequent, TRBV5-6, TRBV5-1 and TRBV20-1 among them.

Per germline, CDR1 LNHDA and CDR2 SQIVND (reference sequence). This CDR3 has 14 residues. The V end was cut by 5 bases, the J end by 3 bases, with 14 bases between. cDNA libraries of TCR beta carried unique molecular identifiers. TCRdb redid the calling of the PCR reads with MiXCR, one entry per CDR3 protein. Among about 820,000 distinct CDR3 sequences listed, about 57% were seen once. This sequence was found in a girl aged 10 to 17 with multiple sclerosis. This chain uses TRBV19 with TRBJ2-7; D is ambiguous. The sample taken for sequencing was blood. The CDR3 sequence is CASSVRRTDYEQYF. The CDR3 DNA follows: TGTGCCAGTAGTGTAAGACGGACCGACTACGAGCAGTACTTC.